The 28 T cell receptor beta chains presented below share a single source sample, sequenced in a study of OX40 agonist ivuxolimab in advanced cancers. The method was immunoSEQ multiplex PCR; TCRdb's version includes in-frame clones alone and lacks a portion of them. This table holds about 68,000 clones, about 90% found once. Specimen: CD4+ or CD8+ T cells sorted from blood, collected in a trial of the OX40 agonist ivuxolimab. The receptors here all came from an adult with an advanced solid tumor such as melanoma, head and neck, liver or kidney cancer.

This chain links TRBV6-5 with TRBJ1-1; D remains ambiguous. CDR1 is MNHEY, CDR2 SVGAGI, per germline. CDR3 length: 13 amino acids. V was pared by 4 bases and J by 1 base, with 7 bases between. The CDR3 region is CASSLSANTEAFF. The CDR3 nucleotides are TGTGCCAGCAGTTTATCGGCGAACACTGAAGCTTTCTTT.

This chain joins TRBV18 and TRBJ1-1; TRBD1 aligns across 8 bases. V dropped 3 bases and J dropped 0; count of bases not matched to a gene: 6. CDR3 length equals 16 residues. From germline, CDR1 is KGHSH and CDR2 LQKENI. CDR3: CASSPTGAGMNTEAFF. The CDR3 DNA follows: TGTGCCAGCTCACCGACAGGGGCAGGAATGAACACTGAAGCTTTCTTT.

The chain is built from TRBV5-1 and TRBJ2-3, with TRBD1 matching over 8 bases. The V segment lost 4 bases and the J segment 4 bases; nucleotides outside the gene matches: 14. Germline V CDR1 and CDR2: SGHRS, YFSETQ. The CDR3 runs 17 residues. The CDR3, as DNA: TGCGCCAGCAGCACATTAGACCGGGACAGGAGGTCAGATACGCAGTATTTT. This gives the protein CASSTLDRDRRSDTQYF.

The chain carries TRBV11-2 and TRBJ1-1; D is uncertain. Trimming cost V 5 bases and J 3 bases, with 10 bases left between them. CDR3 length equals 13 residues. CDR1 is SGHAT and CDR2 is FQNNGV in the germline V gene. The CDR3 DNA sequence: TGTGCCAGCAGCCCCATGCGGGACACTGAAGCTTTCTTT. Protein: CASSPMRDTEAFF. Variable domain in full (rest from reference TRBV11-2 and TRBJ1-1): EAGVAQSPRYKIIEKRQSVAFWCNPISGHATLYWYQQILGQGPKLLIQFQNNGVVDDSQLPKDRFSAERLKGVDSTLKIQPAKLEDSAVYLCASSPMRDTEAFFGQGTRLTVV.

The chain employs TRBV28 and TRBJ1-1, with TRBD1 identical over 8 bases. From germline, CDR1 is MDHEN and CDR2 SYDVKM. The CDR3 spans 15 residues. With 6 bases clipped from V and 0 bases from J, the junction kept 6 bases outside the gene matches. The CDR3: CASRPTGGLNTEAFF. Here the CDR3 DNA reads TGTGCCAGCAGACCCACAGGGGGTTTGAACACTGAAGCTTTCTTT.

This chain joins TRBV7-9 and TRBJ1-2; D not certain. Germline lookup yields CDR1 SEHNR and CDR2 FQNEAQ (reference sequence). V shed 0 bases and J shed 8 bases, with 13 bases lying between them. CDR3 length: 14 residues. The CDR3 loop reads CASSLAEVTSGYTF. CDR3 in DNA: TGTGCCAGCAGCTTAGCGGAAGTGACCTCCGGCTACACCTTC.

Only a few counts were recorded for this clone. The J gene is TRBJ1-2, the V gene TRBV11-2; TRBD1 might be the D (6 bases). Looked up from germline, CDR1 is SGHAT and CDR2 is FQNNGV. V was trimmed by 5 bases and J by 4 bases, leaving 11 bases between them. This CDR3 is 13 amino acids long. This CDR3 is CASSQDSVYGYTF. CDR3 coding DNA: TGTGCCAGCAGCCAGGACAGCGTCTATGGCTACACCTTC.

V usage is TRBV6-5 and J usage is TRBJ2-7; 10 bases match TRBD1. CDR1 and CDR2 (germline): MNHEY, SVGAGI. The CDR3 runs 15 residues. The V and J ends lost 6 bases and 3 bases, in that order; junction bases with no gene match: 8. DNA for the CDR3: TGTGCCAGCAGGACCGGGACAGGGGCCTTCTACGAGCAGTACTTC. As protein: CASRTGTGAFYEQYF.

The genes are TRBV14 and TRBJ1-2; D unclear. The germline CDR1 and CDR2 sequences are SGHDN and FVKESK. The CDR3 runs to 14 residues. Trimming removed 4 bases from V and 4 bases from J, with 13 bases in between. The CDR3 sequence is CASSLRGVPYGYTF. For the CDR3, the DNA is TGTGCCAGCAGCCTGCGTGGAGTACCCTATGGCTACACCTTC.

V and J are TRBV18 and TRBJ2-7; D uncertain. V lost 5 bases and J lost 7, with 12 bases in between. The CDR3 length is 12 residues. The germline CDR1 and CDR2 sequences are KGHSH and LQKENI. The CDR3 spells CASSSRKEEQYF. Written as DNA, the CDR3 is TGTGCCAGCTCATCCCGTAAGGAAGAGCAGTACTTC. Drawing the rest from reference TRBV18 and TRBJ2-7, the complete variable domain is NAGVMQNPRHLVRRRGQEARLRCSPMKGHSHVYWYRQLPEEGLKFMVYLQKENIIDESGMPKERFSAEFPKEGPSILRIQQVVRGDSAAYFCASSSRKEEQYFGPGTRLTVT.

The CDR3 DNA reads as TGTGCCAGCAGCCTAGGGCGGAACACTGAAGCTTTCTTT. As protein: CASSLGRNTEAFF. The V gene is TRBV5-6, the J gene TRBJ1-1, with unresolved D. CDR3 length equals 13 residues. Germline CDR1 reads SGHDT; CDR2 reads YYEEEE. With 4 bases removed from V and 1 base from J, the gap between germline ends came to 8 bases.

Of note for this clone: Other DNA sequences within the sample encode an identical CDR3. CDR3: CASTDPASGYTF. CDR3 DNA: TGTGCCAGCACCGATCCTGCCTCTGGCTACACCTTC. V and J are TRBV6-5 and TRBJ1-2; D gene unclear. Germline assignment: CDR1 MNHEY and CDR2 SVGAGI. The CDR3 is made up of 12 amino acids. Deletions cut 7 bases from V and 7 bases from J, with 13 bases between.

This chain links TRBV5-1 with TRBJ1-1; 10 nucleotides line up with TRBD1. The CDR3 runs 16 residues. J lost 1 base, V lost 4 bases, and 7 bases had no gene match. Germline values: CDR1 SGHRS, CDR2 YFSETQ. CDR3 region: CASSVLGQGGNTEAFF. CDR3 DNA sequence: TGCGCCAGCAGCGTCTTAGGACAGGGGGGGAACACTGAAGCTTTCTTT.

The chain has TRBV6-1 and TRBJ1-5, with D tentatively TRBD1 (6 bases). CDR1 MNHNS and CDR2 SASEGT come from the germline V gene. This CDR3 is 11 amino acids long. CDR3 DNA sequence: TGTGCAGCAGGGGTCGGTCAGCCCCAGCATTTT. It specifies CAAGVGQPQHF.

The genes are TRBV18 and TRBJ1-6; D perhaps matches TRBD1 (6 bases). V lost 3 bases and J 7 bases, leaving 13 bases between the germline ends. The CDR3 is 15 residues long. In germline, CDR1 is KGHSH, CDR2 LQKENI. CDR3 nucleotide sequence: TGTGCCAGCTCACCGCTACAGGGAGGGAATTCACCCCTCCACTTT. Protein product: CASSPLQGGNSPLHF.

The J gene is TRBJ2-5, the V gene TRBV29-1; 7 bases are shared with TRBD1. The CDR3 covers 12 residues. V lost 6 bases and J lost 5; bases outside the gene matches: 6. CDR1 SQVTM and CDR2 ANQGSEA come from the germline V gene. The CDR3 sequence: CSVLQGFETQYF. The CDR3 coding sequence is TGCAGCGTCCTACAGGGGTTTGAGACCCAGTACTTC.

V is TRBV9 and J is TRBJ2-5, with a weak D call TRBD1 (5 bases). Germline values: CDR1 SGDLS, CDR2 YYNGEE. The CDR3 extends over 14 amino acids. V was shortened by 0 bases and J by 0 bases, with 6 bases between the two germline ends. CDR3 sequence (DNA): TGTGCCAGCAGCGTAGGACAGAACCAAGAGACCCAGTACTTC. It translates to CASSVGQNQETQYF.

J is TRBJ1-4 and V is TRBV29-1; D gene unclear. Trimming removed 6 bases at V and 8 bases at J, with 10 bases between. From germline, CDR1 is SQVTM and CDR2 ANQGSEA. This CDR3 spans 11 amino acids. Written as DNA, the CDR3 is TGCAGCGTCGGCAGCGGGGAAAAACTGTTTTTT. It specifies CSVGSGEKLFF.

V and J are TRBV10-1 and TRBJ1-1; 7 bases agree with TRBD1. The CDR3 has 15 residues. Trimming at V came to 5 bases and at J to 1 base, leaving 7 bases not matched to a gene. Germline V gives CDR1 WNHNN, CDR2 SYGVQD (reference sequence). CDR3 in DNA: TGCGCCAGCAGTTATGACAGGGCCGGGAACACTGAAGCTTTCTTT. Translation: CASSYDRAGNTEAFF.

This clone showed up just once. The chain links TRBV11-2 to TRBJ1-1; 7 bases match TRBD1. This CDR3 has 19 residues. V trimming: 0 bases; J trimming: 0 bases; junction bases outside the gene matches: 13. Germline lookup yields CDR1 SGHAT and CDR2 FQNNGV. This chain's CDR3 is CASSLDQGVWGTMNTEAFF. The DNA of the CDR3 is TGTGCCAGCAGCTTAGATCAGGGGGTATGGGGAACCATGAACACTGAAGCTTTCTTT.

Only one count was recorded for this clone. CDR3 nucleotide sequence: TGTGCCTGGAGTCCCTCTTCGGAGTATGGCTACACCTTC. Residues: CAWSPSSEYGYTF. This rearrangement joins TRBV30 to TRBJ1-2; D is undetermined. Germline assignment: CDR1 GTSNPN and CDR2 SVGIG (reference sequence). Trimming cost V 2 bases and J 5 bases, with 12 bases left between them. This CDR3 has 13 residues.

The CDR3 here is CASSPLGGGRRDNTF. The CDR3 DNA reads as TGTGCCAGCAGCCCCCTAGGAGGGGGCAGGAGGGATAACACCTTC. The V gene is TRBV6-5, the J gene TRBJ1-2; 7 nucleotides align to TRBD1. This CDR3 has 15 residues. The ends lost 6 bases at V and 12 bases at J; junction bases unmatched: 19. Germline V gene lookup returns CDR1 MNHEY and CDR2 SVGAGI.

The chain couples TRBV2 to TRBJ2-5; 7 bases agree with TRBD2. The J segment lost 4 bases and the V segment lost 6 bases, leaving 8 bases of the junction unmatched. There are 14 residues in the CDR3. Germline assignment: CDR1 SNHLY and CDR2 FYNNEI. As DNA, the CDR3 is TGTGCCAGCAGCCCTGGGGCGGGAGTAGAGACCCAGTACTTC. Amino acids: CASSPGAGVETQYF. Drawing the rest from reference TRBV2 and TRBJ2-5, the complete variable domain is EPEVTQTPSHQVTQMGQEVILRCVPISNHLYFYWYRQILGQKVEFLVSFYNNEISEKSEIFDDQFSVERPDGSNFTLKIRSTKLEDSAMYFCASSPGAGVETQYFGPGTRLLVL.

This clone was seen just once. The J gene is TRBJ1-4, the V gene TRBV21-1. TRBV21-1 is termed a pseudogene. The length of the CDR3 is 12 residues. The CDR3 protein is CASSKNPEKLFF. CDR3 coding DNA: TGTGCCAGCAGCAAAAATCCCGAAAAACTGTTTTTT.

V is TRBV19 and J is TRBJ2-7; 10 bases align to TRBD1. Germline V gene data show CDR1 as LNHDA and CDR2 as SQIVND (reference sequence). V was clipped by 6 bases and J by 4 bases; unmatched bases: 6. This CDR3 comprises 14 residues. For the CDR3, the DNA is TGTGCCAGTAGACGCGGGACAGGGGATTACGAGCAGTACTTC. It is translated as CASRRGTGDYEQYF.

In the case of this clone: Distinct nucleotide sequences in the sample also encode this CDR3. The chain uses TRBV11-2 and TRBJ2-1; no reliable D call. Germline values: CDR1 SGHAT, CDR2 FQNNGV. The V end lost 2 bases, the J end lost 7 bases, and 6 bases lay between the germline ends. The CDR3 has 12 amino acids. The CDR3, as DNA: TGTGCCAGCAGCTTATGGGGTAATGAGCAGTTCTTC. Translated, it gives CASSLWGNEQFF. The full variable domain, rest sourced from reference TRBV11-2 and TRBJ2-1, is EAGVAQSPRYKIIEKRQSVAFWCNPISGHATLYWYQQILGQGPKLLIQFQNNGVVDDSQLPKDRFSAERLKGVDSTLKIQPAKLEDSAVYLCASSLWGNEQFFGPGTRLTVL.

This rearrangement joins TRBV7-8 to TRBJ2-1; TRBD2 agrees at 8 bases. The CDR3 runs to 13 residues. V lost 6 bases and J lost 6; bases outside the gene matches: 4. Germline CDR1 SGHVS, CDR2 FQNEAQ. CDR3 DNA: TGTGCCAGCAGTAGCGGGACTGTCAATGAGCAGTTCTTC. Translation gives CASSSGTVNEQFF.

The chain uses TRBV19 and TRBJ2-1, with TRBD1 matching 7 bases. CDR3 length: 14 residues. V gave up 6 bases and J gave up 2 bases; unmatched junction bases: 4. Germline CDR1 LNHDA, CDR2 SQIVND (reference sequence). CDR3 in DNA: TGTGCCAGTAGAAGACAGGGTCCCTACAATGAGCAGTTCTTC. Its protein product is CASRRQGPYNEQFF.